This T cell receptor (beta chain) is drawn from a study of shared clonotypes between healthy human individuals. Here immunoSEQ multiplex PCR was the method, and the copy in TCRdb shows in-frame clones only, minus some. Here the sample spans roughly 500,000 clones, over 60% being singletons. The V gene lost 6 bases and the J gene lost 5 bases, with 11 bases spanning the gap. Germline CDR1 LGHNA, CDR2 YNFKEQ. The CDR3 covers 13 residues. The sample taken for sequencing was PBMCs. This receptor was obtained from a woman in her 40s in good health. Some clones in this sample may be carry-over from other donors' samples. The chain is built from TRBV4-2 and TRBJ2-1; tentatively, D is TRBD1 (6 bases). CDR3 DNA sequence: TGTGCCAGCAGGGGGACACCTGACAATGAGCAGTTCTTC. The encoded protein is CASRGTPDNEQFF.